The 14 T cell receptor beta chains in this list originate from one sample, sequenced in a study of T cells after yellow fever vaccination. TCRdb re-called the 5' RACE reads through MiXCR, storing one row per CDR3 protein. Altogether roughly 340,000 distinct CDR3 sequences are present, 7.5% to 9% being singletons, with the ten largest covering about 20%. Sequenced here: PBMCs, sampled on the day of the first yellow fever vaccination. These receptors were taken from a man between 18 and 35 years old who received the YFV17D yellow fever vaccine.

The chain couples TRBV6-4 to TRBJ1-2, with D possibly being TRBD1 (6 bases). The V end lost 2 bases, the J end lost 9 bases, and 10 bases lay between the germline ends. The germline V gene has CDR1 MRHNA and CDR2 SNTAGT. This CDR3 has 12 amino acids. The DNA of the CDR3 is TGTGCCAGCAGTGACAGGGGGTTGAGCTACACCTTC. Translation: CASSDRGLSYTF.

The genes are TRBV7-9 and TRBJ2-7, with 7 bases identical to TRBD1. The CDR3 has 13 amino acids. CDR1 is SEHNR and CDR2 is FQNEAQ in the germline V gene (reference sequence). V shed 3 bases and J 5 bases; nucleotides not matched to a gene: 4. The CDR3 nucleotides read TGTGCCAGCAGCTTCGACAGGGTCGACGAGCAGTACTTC. Encoded protein: CASSFDRVDEQYF.

This clonotype was counted ten times or more. The rearrangement uses TRBV24-1 and TRBJ2-3; D is uncertain. V gave up 4 bases and J gave up 3 bases, with 16 bases separating them. Germline assignment: CDR1 KGHDR and CDR2 SFDVKD. CDR3 length: 16 residues. CDR3 DNA sequence: TGTGCCACCAGTGAGCCGGGTCTGGAAGGTACAGATACGCAGTATTTT. Protein: CATSEPGLEGTDTQYF.

The rearrangement joins TRBV11-2 to TRBJ2-5; the D gene could be TRBD1 or TRBD2 (6 bases each). The CDR3 is made up of 17 amino acids. From germline, CDR1 is SGHAT and CDR2 FQNNGV. Trimming left V 2 bases short and J 5 bases short, with 21 bases between. Written as DNA, the CDR3 is TGTGCCAGCAGCTTAAATACGGTCGGGGGCCAGGGGGAGACCCAGTACTTC. Its translation: CASSLNTVGGQGETQYF.

The sample holds a few counts of this clonotype. This chain links TRBV27 with TRBJ2-7; D gene ambiguous. Germline CDR1 and CDR2: MNHEY and SMNVEV (reference sequence). The ends were cut back, 5 bases at V and 3 bases at J, with 14 bases in the middle. The CDR3 extends over 14 amino acids. In DNA, the CDR3 is TGTGCCAGCAGTAGGGCAGGTCACGGCTACGAGCAGTACTTC. It yields the protein CASSRAGHGYEQYF.

The chain is built from TRBV5-6 and TRBJ2-7; possible D gene TRBD1, 5 bases. Trimming cost V 3 bases and J 2 bases, with 15 bases left between them. The CDR3 consists of 15 residues. Germline lookup yields CDR1 SGHDT and CDR2 YYEEEE. In DNA form, the CDR3 reads TGTGCCAGCAGCTGGTCAGGACAAGAAACCTACGAGCAGTACTTC. It is translated as CASSWSGQETYEQYF.

This clonotype has just a few counts. The chain employs TRBV4-1 and TRBJ1-2, with no clear D. The germline V gene encodes CDR1 MGHRA and CDR2 YSYEKL. The length of the CDR3 is 14 residues. V dropped 0 bases and J dropped 2 bases, with 7 bases sitting between them. CDR3 nucleotide sequence: TGCGCCAGCAGCCAAGAACCGGGCAACTATGGCTACACCTTC. It is translated as CASSQEPGNYGYTF.

The chain combines TRBV15 with TRBJ2-1, with D possibly TRBD1 on 5 matching bases. The CDR3 runs 16 residues. Trimming removed 0 bases from V and 4 bases from J, with 13 bases in between. Looked up from germline, CDR1 is LNHNV and CDR2 is YYDKDF (reference sequence). CDR3 sequence: CATSRDMAGIYNEQFF. The DNA for the CDR3 is TGTGCCACCAGCAGAGATATGGCAGGGATATACAATGAGCAGTTCTTC.

This clonotype has at least ten counts. The chain uses TRBV20-1 and TRBJ2-3, with D possibly TRBD2 on 7 matching bases. V was trimmed by 0 bases and J by 3 bases, leaving 10 bases between them. The V gene's germline CDR1 is DFQATT and CDR2 SNEGSKA (reference sequence). The CDR3 sequence is 14 residues long. The CDR3 region is CSARDGGLTDTQYF. The CDR3 DNA sequence: TGCAGTGCTAGAGACGGGGGGCTTACAGATACGCAGTATTTT.

This clonotype turned up a few times. The chain uses TRBV11-1 and TRBJ2-5, with TRBD1 identical over 11 bases. Germline values: CDR1 SGHAT, CDR2 FQDESV (reference sequence). J was trimmed by 5 bases and V by 2 bases; bases with no gene match: 16. CDR3 size: 19 residues. The CDR3 coding sequence is TGTGCCAGCAGCTTATCGGCCCGGACAGGGGGCCGGTCAATGGAGACCCAGTACTTC. Residues: CASSLSARTGGRSMETQYF. The whole variable domain, remainder taken from reference TRBV11-1 and TRBJ2-5, is EAEVAQSPRYKITEKSQAVAFWCDPISGHATLYWYRQILGQGPELLVQFQDESVVDDSQLPKDRFSAERLKGVDSTLKIQPAELGDSAMYLCASSLSARTGGRSMETQYFGPGTRLLVL.

This clonotype was detected only a few times. The rearrangement links TRBV29-1 to TRBJ1-2; D remains ambiguous. CDR3 length: 12 residues. Germline CDR1 and CDR2: SQVTM and ANQGSEA. V shed 4 bases and J shed 10 bases, with 16 bases lying between them. This chain's CDR3 is CSVGDMVEIYTF. As DNA, the CDR3 is TGCAGCGTTGGAGATATGGTGGAGATCTACACCTTC. Full variable domain (rest looked up from reference TRBV29-1 and TRBJ1-2): SAVISQKPSRDICQRGTSLTIQCQVDSQVTMMFWYRQQPGQSLTLIATANQGSEATYESGFVIDKFPISRPNLTFSTLTVSNMSPEDSSIYLCSVGDMVEIYTFGSGTRLTVV.

The V call is TRBV25-1, the J call TRBJ2-5; TRBD2 aligns across 9 bases. V gave up 3 bases and J gave up 1 base; unmatched junction bases: 12. The CDR3 is 18 residues long. Germline CDR1 and CDR2: MGHDK and SYGVNS. The CDR3 loop reads CASSDWPAGGPGQETQYF. The CDR3 DNA reads as TGTGCCAGCAGTGATTGGCCAGCGGGGGGCCCTGGCCAAGAGACCCAGTACTTC.

This clonotype was seen more than once but under ten times. The chain links TRBV29-1 to TRBJ2-3; 9 bases are shared with TRBD2. Germline CDR1 is SQVTM and CDR2 is ANQGSEA. V lost 6 bases, J lost 4 bases, and 11 bases stayed unmatched. CDR3 length: 15 amino acids. CDR3 loop: CSVHRSSGVSDTQYF. In DNA form, the CDR3 reads TGCAGCGTCCATCGATCTAGCGGGGTATCAGATACGCAGTATTTT.

This clonotype occurred a few times. This rearrangement joins TRBV30 to TRBJ2-3, with 10 bases fitting TRBD1. The CDR3 has 14 residues. V dropped 2 bases and J dropped 4; count of bases not matched to a gene: 3. The germline V gene encodes CDR1 GTSNPN and CDR2 SVGIG (reference sequence). The CDR3 loop reads CAWSSGTGADTQYF. The DNA for the CDR3 is TGTGCCTGGAGTTCAGGGACAGGGGCAGATACGCAGTATTTT.